This T cell receptor beta chain is drawn from a study of T cell changes during pregnancy in multiple sclerosis. The data were produced by immunoSEQ multiplex PCR, yet TCRdb's version contains in-frame clones alone and is incomplete. In the table there are about 59,000 clones, around 92% of which are singletons. Sequencing used peripheral blood, obtained in the second trimester of pregnancy. The receptor was isolated from a female donor in good health, enrolled as a control in a pregnancy study.

The CDR3 bases are TGTGCCAGCTCACTTCGGGACAGCTCCTACAATGAGCAGTTCTTC. It translates to CASSLRDSSYNEQFF. The chain recombines TRBV18 with TRBJ2-1, with 7 bases that match TRBD1. The J segment lost 0 bases and the V segment lost 4 bases, leaving 3 bases of the junction unmatched. The CDR3 runs 15 residues. Germline V gene sequence: CDR1 KGHSH, CDR2 LQKENI.